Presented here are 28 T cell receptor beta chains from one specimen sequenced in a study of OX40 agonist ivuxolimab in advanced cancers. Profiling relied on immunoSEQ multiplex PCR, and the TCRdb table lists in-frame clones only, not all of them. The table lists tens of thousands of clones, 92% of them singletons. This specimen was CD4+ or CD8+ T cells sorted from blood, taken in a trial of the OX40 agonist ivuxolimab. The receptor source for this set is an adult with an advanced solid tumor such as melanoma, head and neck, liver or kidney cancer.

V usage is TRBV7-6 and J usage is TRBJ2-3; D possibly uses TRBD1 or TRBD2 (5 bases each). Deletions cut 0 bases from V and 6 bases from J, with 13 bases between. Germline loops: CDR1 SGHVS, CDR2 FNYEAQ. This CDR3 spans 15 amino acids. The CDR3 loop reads CASSLAPGREDTQYF. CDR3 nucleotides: TGTGCCAGCAGCTTAGCGCCCGGCAGGGAGGATACGCAGTATTTT.

The CDR3 sequence: CASTGGGYHNEQFF. In nucleotides, the CDR3 is TGTGCCAGCACCGGCGGGGGGTACCACAATGAGCAGTTCTTC. The chain links TRBV6-5 to TRBJ2-1; 8 bases fit TRBD2. In germline, CDR1 is MNHEY, CDR2 SVGAGI. Unmatched junction bases numbered 7, after V lost 7 bases and J lost 5 bases. The CDR3 is made up of 14 amino acids.

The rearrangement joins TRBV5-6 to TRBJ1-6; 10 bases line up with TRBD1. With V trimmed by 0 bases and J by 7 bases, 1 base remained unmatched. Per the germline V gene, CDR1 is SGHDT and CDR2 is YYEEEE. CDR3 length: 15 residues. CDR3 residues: CASSLGTGGNSPLHF. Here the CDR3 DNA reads TGTGCCAGCAGCTTGGGGACAGGGGGAAATTCACCCCTCCACTTT.

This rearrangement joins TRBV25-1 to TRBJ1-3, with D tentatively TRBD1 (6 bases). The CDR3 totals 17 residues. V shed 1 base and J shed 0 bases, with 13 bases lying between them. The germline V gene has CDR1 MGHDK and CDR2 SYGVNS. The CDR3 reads CASSESTGIFSGNTIYF. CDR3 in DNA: TGTGCCAGCAGTGAATCAACAGGGATCTTCTCTGGAAACACCATATATTTT.

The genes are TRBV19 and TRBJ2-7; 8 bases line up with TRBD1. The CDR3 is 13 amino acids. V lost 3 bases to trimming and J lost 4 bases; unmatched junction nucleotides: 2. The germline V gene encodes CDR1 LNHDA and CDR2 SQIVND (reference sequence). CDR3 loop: CASSIQGAYEQYF. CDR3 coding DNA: TGTGCCAGTAGTATCCAGGGGGCATACGAGCAGTACTTC.

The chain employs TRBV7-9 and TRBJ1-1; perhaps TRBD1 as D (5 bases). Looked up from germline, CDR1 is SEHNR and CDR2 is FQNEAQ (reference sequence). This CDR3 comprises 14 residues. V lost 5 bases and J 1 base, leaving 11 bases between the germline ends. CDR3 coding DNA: TGTGCCAGCAGCCCCTCGGGGGGGAACACTGAAGCTTTCTTT. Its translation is CASSPSGGNTEAFF. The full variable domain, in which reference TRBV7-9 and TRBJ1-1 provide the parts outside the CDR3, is DTGVSQNPRHKITKRGQNVTFRCDPISEHNRLYWYRQTLGQGPEFLTYFQNEAQLEKSRLLSDRFSAERPKGSFSTLEIQRTEQGDSAMYLCASSPSGGNTEAFFGQGTRLTVV.

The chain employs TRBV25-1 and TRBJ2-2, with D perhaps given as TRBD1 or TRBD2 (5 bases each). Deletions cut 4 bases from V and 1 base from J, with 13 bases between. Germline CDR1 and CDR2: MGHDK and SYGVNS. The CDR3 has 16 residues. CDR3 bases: TGTGCCAGCAGTGCGGACGGGACGAGGAACACCGGGGAGCTGTTTTTT. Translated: CASSADGTRNTGELFF.

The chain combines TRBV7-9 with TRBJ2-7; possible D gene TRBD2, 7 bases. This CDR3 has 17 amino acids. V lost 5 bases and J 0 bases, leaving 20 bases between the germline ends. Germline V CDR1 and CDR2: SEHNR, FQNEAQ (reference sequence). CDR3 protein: CASSPPAGGGISYEQYF. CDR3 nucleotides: TGTGCCAGCAGCCCCCCAGCAGGCGGGGGCATCTCCTACGAGCAGTACTTC.

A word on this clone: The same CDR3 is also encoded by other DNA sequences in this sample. DNA of the CDR3: TGCGCCAGCAGCTCGACAGGGTACGAGCAGTACTTC. Amino acids: CASSSTGYEQYF. The chain combines TRBV5-1 with TRBJ2-7, with 7 positions matching TRBD1. V gave up 3 bases and J gave up 4 bases; unmatched junction bases: 1. Germline V lookup: CDR1 SGHRS, CDR2 YFSETQ. The CDR3 sequence is 12 residues long.

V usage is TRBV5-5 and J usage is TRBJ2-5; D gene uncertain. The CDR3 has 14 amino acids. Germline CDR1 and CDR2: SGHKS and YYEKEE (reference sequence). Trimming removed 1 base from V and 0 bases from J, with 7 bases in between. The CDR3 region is CASSLLGYQETQYF. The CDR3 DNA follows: TGTGCCAGCAGCTTGTTGGGGTACCAAGAGACCCAGTACTTC.

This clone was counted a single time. The CDR3 spells CASSSGGGDEQFF. As DNA, the CDR3 is TGTGCCAGCAGCTCAGGAGGGGGCGATGAGCAGTTCTTC. This chain links TRBV7-3 with TRBJ2-1; a possible D gene is TRBD1 (7 bases). This CDR3 region has 13 residues. Germline CDR1 SGHTA, CDR2 FQGTGA. V dropped 4 bases and J dropped 8 bases, with 12 bases sitting between them. Variable domain in full (rest from reference TRBV7-3 and TRBJ2-1): GAGVSQTPSNKVTEKGKYVELRCDPISGHTALYWYRQSLGQGPEFLIYFQGTGAADDSGLPNDRFFAVRPEGSVSTLKIQRTERGDSAVYLCASSSGGGDEQFFGPGTRLTVL.

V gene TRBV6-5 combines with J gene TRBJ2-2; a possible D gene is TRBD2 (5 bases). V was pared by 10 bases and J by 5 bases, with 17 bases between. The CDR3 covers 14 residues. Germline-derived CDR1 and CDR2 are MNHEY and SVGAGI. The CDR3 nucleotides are TGTGCCACGTCTGAGGGCCTGGGAACCGGGGAGCTGTTTTTT. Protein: CATSEGLGTGELFF.

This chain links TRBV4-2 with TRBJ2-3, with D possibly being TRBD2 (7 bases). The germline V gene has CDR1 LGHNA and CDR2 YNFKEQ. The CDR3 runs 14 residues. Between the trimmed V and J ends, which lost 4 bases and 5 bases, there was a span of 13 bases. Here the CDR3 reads CASSPWGGGDTQYF. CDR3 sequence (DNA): TGTGCCAGCAGCCCATGGGGGGGCGGAGATACGCAGTATTTT.

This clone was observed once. CDR3 region: CASGLGTPTEAFF. Here the CDR3 DNA reads TGTGCTAGTGGCCTCGGGACACCCACTGAAGCTTTCTTT. The rearrangement joins TRBV12-5 to TRBJ1-1, with D possibly matching TRBD1 (6 bases). Germline CDR1 is LGHNT and CDR2 is FRNRAP. With 6 bases removed from V and 4 bases from J, the gap between germline ends came to 12 bases. This CDR3 is built from 13 residues.

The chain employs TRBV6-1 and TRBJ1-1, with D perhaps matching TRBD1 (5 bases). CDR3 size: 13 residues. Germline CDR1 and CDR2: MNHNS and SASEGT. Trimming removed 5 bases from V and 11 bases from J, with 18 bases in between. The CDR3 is CASSYSEEGSAFF. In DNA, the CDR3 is TGTGCCAGCAGTTATTCGGAGGAGGGGAGCGCTTTCTTT.

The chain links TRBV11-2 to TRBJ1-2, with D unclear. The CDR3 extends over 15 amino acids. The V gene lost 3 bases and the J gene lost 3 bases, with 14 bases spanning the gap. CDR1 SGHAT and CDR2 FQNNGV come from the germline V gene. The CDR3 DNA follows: TGTGCCAGCAGCTTCACTGAACCCCCCTACTATGGCTACACCTTC. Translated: CASSFTEPPYYGYTF.

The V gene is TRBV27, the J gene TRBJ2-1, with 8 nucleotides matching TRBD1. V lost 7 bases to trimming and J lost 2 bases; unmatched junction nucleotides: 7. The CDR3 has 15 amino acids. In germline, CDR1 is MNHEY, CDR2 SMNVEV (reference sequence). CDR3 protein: CASTQGAPTYNEQFF. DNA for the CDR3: TGTGCCAGCACTCAGGGGGCACCTACCTACAATGAGCAGTTCTTC.

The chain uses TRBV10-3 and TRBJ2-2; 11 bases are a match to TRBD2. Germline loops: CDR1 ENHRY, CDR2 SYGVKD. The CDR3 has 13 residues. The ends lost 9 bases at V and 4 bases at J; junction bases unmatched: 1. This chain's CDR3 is CAISGGGTGELFF. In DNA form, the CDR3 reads TGTGCCATTAGCGGGGGGGGCACCGGGGAGCTGTTTTTT.

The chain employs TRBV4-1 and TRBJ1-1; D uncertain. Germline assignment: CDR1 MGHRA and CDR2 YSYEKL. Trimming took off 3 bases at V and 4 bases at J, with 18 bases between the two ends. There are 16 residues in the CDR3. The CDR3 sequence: CASSHVGGRGITEAFF. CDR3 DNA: TGCGCCAGCAGCCATGTGGGAGGGAGAGGGATCACTGAAGCTTTCTTT.

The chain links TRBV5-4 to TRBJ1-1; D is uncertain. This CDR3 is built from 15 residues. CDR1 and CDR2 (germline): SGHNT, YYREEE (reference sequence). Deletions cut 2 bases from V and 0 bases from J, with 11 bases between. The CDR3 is CASSFGVGMNTEAFF. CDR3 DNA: TGTGCCAGCAGCTTTGGGGTAGGCATGAACACTGAAGCTTTCTTT.

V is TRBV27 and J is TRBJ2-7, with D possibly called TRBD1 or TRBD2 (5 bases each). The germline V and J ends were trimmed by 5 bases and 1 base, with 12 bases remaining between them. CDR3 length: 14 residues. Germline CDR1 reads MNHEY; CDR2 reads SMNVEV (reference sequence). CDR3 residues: CASSTTGPSYEQYF. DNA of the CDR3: TGTGCCAGCAGTACGACGGGACCATCCTACGAGCAGTACTTC.

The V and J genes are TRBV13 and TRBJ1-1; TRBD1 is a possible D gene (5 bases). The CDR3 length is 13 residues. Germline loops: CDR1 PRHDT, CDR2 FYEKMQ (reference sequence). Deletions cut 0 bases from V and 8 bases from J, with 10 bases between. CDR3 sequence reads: CASSLGQGIEAFF. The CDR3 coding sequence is TGTGCCAGCAGCTTAGGCCAGGGAATAGAAGCTTTCTTT.

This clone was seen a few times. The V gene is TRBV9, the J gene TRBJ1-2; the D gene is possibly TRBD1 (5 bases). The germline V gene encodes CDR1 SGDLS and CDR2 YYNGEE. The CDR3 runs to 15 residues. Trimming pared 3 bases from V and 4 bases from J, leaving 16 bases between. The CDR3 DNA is TGTGCCAGCAGCGCGGGTGGAGGGGATGGCTATGGCTACACCTTC. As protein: CASSAGGGDGYGYTF.

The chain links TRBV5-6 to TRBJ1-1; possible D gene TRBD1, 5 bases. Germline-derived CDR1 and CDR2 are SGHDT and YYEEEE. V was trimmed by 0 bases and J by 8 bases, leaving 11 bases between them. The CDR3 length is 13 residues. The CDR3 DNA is TGTGCCAGCAGCTTGGGCGGGGCAGCCGAAGCTTTCTTT. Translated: CASSLGGAAEAFF.

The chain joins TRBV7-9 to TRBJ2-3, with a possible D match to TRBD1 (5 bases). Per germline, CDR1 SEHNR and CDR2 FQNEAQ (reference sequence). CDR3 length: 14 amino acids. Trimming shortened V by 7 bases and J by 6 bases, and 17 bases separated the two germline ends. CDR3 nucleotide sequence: TGTGCCAGCACCGACCTTTGGGGCCGGGATACGCAGTATTTT. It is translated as CASTDLWGRDTQYF. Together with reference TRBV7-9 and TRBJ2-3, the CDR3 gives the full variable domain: DTGVSQNPRHKITKRGQNVTFRCDPISEHNRLYWYRQTLGQGPEFLTYFQNEAQLEKSRLLSDRFSAERPKGSFSTLEIQRTEQGDSAMYLCASTDLWGRDTQYFGPGTRLTVL.

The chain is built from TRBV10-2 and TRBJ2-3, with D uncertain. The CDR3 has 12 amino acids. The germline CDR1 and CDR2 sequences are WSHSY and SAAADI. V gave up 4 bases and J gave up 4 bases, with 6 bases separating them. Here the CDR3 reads CASSVNPDTQYF. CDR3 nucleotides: TGCGCCAGCAGTGTTAACCCAGATACGCAGTATTTT.

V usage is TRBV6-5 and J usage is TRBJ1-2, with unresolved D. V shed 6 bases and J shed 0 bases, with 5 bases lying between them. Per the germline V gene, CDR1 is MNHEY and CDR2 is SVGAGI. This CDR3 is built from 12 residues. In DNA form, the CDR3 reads TGTGCCAGCAGAAATACTAACTATGGCTACACCTTC. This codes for CASRNTNYGYTF.

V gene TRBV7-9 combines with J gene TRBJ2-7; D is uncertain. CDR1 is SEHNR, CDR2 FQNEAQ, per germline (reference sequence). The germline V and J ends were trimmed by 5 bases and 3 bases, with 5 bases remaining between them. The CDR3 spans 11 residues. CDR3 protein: CASSPSYEQYF. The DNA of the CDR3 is TGTGCCAGCAGCCCCAGCTACGAGCAGTACTTC.